Listed below are T cell receptor beta chains from one sample, sequenced in a study of T cell changes during pregnancy in multiple sclerosis. Generated by immunoSEQ multiplex PCR, the TCRdb table keeps only in-frame clones and is missing some. The data contain about 17,000 clones, roughly 84% of them singletons. Sequences were derived from CD8+ T cells from peripheral blood mononuclear cells, sampled after pregnancy. All receptors come from a female donor with multiple sclerosis, enrolled in a pregnancy study. The CDR3 runs from the conserved cysteine through the conserved F or W. D genes are given only for firm matches. Expanded clones are given a class, and other clones once, few, many or no size at all.

j_call clone_size v_call d_call cdr3_aa cdr3_nt
TRBJ2-2 - TRBV29-1 TRBD2 CSVDLAGENTGELFF TGCAGCGTTGACCTAGCGGGGGAGAACACCGGGGAGCTGTTTTTT
TRBJ1-2 - TRBV27 - CASSLSPLPTGPYGYTF TGTGCCAGCAGTTTATCACCCCTCCCGACAGGCCCCTATGGCTACACCTTC
TRBJ1-1 - TRBV7-9 TRBD1 CASTPTGVPLNTEAFF TGTGCCAGCACCCCAACAGGGGTTCCCCTGAACACTGAAGCTTTCTTT
TRBJ2-4 - TRBV11-3 - CASSLAWPPGAKNIQYF TGTGCCAGCAGCTTAGCTTGGCCCCCGGGGGCCAAAAACATTCAGTACTTC
TRBJ1-4 - TRBV6-5 TRBD1 CASKGAPTNEKLFF TGTGCCAGTAAGGGGGCGCCGACTAATGAAAAACTGTTTTTT
TRBJ1-1 once TRBV7-8 TRBD1 CASSYRDRGQNTEAFF TGTGCCAGCAGCTACCGGGACAGGGGGCAAAACACTGAAGCTTTCTTT
TRBJ1-1 - TRBV29-1 TRBD1 CSVAGTEAEAFF TGCAGCGTTGCAGGGACAGAAGCTGAAGCTTTCTTT
TRBJ2-2 once TRBV9 - CASSVAEGGTGELFF TGTGCCAGCAGCGTAGCGGAGGGTGGAACCGGGGAGCTGTTTTTT
TRBJ2-3 once TRBV4-1 - CASSQEPGTGTQYF TGCGCCAGCAGCCAGGAACCGGGCACGGGGACGCAGTATTTT
TRBJ2-7 - TRBV6-8 TRBD2 CASSLTSGRGCYEQYF TGTGCCAGCAGTTTAACTAGCGGGAGGGGATGCTACGAGCAGTACTTC
TRBJ2-7 - TRBV30 TRBD2 CAWSGSGRSVYEQYF TGTGCCTGGAGTGGTAGCGGGAGAAGTGTCTACGAGCAGTACTTC
TRBJ2-1 - TRBV27 TRBD2 CASSFSGGDSYNEQFF TGTGCCAGCAGCTTCTCCGGGGGGGACTCCTACAATGAGCAGTTCTTC
TRBJ2-1 - TRBV7-8 TRBD1 CASSLWRQGNGNEQFF TGTGCCAGCAGCTTATGGAGACAGGGGAATGGGAATGAGCAGTTCTTC
TRBJ2-1 - TRBV4-2 TRBD2 CASSQEGGLAGESHEQFF TGTGCCAGCAGCCAAGAAGGGGGACTAGCGGGAGAATCCCATGAGCAGTTCTTC
TRBJ1-6 - TRBV13 - CASSLGGFGGPNSPLHF TGTGCCAGCAGCTTAGGGGGATTCGGGGGACCCAATTCACCCCTCCACTTT
TRBJ2-5 - TRBV25-1 TRBD2 CASSTGGEETQYF TGTGCCAGCAGTACGGGGGGAGAAGAGACCCAGTACTTC